Listed here are 5 T cell receptor beta chains from one sample, sequenced in a study of T cell responses to AZD1222 COVID-19 vaccine. Assay used: immunoSEQ multiplex PCR; TCRdb lists only in-frame clones, some missing. Among some 140,000 clones, more than 75% were seen once, and the ten largest hold 18%. The source was peripheral blood, collected on day 0 of AZD1222 vaccination. The source is an adult in good health.

The chain employs TRBV28 and TRBJ1-3; D not resolved. The CDR3 totals 17 residues. V was clipped by 5 bases and J by 0 bases, with 17 bases between them. CDR1 and CDR2 (germline): MDHEN, SYDVKM. Here the CDR3 DNA reads TGTGCCAGCAGTATCCGGGCCACCCGAAGCTCTGGAAACACCATATATTTT. Translating it yields CASSIRATRSSGNTIYF.

This chain connects TRBV20-1 to TRBJ1-1; TRBD1 might be the D (6 bases). CDR1 and CDR2 (germline): DFQATT, SNEGSKA (reference sequence). The ends were cut back, 4 bases at V and 10 bases at J, with 13 bases in the middle. This CDR3 has 11 residues. CDR3 sequence: CSANRDRGAFF. The CDR3 nucleotides are TGCAGTGCTAACAGGGACCGGGGAGCTTTCTTT.

This chain links TRBV7-8 with TRBJ1-6; the match to TRBD1 covers 10 bases. The ends lost 10 bases at V and 7 bases at J; junction bases unmatched: 7. The germline gives CDR1 SGHVS, CDR2 FQNEAQ. The CDR3 loop spans 14 amino acids. The CDR3 bases are TGTGCCACCTACCCGGGACAGGGGAATTCACCCCTCCACTTT. Translated, it gives CATYPGQGNSPLHF.

This sequence joins TRBV10-1 and TRBJ1-1; D unclear. The germline V and J ends were trimmed by 0 bases and 10 bases, with 12 bases remaining between them. The germline CDR1 and CDR2 sequences are WNHNN and SYGVQD (reference sequence). CDR3 size: 13 residues. The CDR3 sequence: CASSESGSSVAFF. The CDR3 coding sequence is TGCGCCAGCAGTGAGTCGGGCTCTAGTGTAGCTTTCTTT.

J is TRBJ1-4 and V is TRBV12-3 or TRBV12-4, with D perhaps matching TRBD1 (5 bases). V lost 8 bases, J lost 7 bases, and 14 bases lay in between. The length of the CDR3 is 13 residues. Here the CDR3 reads CASHRRIGEKLFF. The CDR3 nucleotides read TGTGCCAGCCACAGGAGGATCGGTGAAAAACTGTTTTTT.